This TCR beta chain was found in a study of T cell changes during pregnancy in multiple sclerosis. CDR3 length equals 15 residues. The V segment lost 3 bases and the J segment 5 bases; nucleotides outside the gene matches: 7. Per the germline V gene, CDR1 is MGHDK and CDR2 is SYGVNS. Using immunoSEQ multiplex PCR, the repertoire was profiled, and TCRdb retains in-frame clones only, with some absent. This table holds 30,000 to 45,000 clones, around nine tenths found once. The input for sequencing was CD8+ T cells from peripheral blood mononuclear cells, taken in the third trimester of pregnancy. The V and J genes are TRBV25-1 and TRBJ1-1; 9 positions match TRBD1. The receptor was derived from a female donor with multiple sclerosis, enrolled in a pregnancy study. The CDR3 sequence: CASSEGNRGRTEAFF. Here the CDR3 DNA reads TGTGCCAGCAGTGAGGGGAACAGGGGGCGAACTGAAGCTTTCTTT.